Listed below are T cell receptor beta chains from one sample, sequenced in a study of somatic mutations in cytotoxic T cells in rheumatoid arthritis. Here immunoSEQ multiplex PCR was the method, and the copy in TCRdb shows in-frame clones only, minus some. The sample has about 14,000 clones; 70% to 80% are singletons. Specimen: CD8+ T cells sorted from blood. These TCRs come from an adult with rheumatoid arthritis. Each CDR3 is given with its conserved first and last residue. The D gene is left open where the match is weak. Part of the rows lack a size; the others show once, few, many or a class for expanded clones.

. | TRBJ2-3 | TRBV4-1 | TRBD1 | TGCGCCAGCAGCCACCCCGGGACAGGGGCGCCTCGGGGAGGCACAGATACGCAGTATTTT | CASSHPGTGAPRGGTDTQYF
. | TRBJ1-1 | TRBV5-6 | . | TGTGCCAGCAGCTTGGGAGAGGTCACTGAAGCTTTCTTT | CASSLGEVTEAFF
once | TRBJ2-1 | TRBV6-6 | TRBD2 | TGTGCCAGCAGTTACTTAGCGGGGGGGCGTCATGAGCAGTTCTTC | CASSYLAGGRHEQFF
once | TRBJ1-5 | TRBV7-2 | . | TGTGCCAGCAGCTTAGGTCAGGGAGATCAGCCCCAGCATTTT | CASSLGQGDQPQHF
. | TRBJ1-4 | TRBV30 | TRBD1 | TGTGCCTGGAGTCAACAGGGGAACGGAGAAAAACTGTTTTTT | CAWSQQGNGEKLFF
few | TRBJ2-7 | TRBV6-5 | . | TGTGCCAGCAGGGACGGTTCCTACGAGCAGTACTTC | CASRDGSYEQYF
. | TRBJ2-6 | TRBV5-6 | . | TGTGCCAGCAGCCCGCCGGGTTCCGGGGCCAACGTCCTGACTTTC | CASSPPGSGANVLTF
. | TRBJ1-2 | TRBV27 | . | TGTGCCAGCAGTTACCAATCGGGGGCCGATGGCTACACCTTC | CASSYQSGADGYTF
. | TRBJ1-1 | TRBV28 | . | TGTGCCAGCAGTTTGGGGGCCGGAGGGGCTAACACTGAAGCTTTCTTT | CASSLGAGGANTEAFF
. | TRBJ2-6 | TRBV18 | . | TGTGCCAGCTTGGAGACTGGGGCCAACGTCCTGACTTTC | CASLETGANVLTF
few | TRBJ2-7 | TRBV9 | . | TGTGCCAGCAGCGTAGCTCCGGGGTCCTCCTACGAGCAGTACTTC | CASSVAPGSSYEQYF
. | TRBJ1-1 | TRBV4-2 | TRBD1 | TGTGCCAGCAGCACTCGACAGGGTTCGAACACTGAAGCTTTCTTT | CASSTRQGSNTEAFF
. | TRBJ1-4 | TRBV7-9 | . | TGTGCCAGCAGCTTAGGCAATCGTGAAAAACTGTTTTTT | CASSLGNREKLFF
. | TRBJ2-2 | TRBV10-3 | . | TGTGCCATCAGTGAAGACACCGGGGAGCTGTTTTTT | CAISEDTGELFF
once | TRBJ1-1 | TRBV28 | . | TGTGCCAGCAGTTTACTCCGGGACGAAGCTTTCTTT | CASSLLRDEAFF
. | TRBJ1-1 | TRBV30 | TRBD1 | TGTGCCTGGAGGGGCAGGGGGGCCCTGGGGGCTTTCTTT | CAWRGRGALGAFF
. | TRBJ1-1 | TRBV6-5 | . | TGTGCCAGCAGTTACTCGACAAGAACTGAAGCTTTCTTT | CASSYSTRTEAFF
. | TRBJ2-3 | TRBV4-1 | . | TGCGCCAGCAGCCAAGATCGGGGCACAGATACGCAGTATTTT | CASSQDRGTDTQYF
. | TRBJ2-7 | TRBV6-6 | TRBD1 | TGTGCCAGCAGACCTAGGACAGGGGGCCACGAGCAGTACTTC | CASRPRTGGHEQYF
. | TRBJ2-3 | TRBV2 | . | TGTGCCAGCATCTTACAGGGTGTCAGGTATACAGATACGCAGTATTTT | CASILQGVRYTDTQYF
. | TRBJ2-1 | TRBV5-4 | . | TGTGCCAGCAGCTTCGGGGGTTCGGACAATGAGCAGTTCTTC | CASSFGGSDNEQFF
few | TRBJ2-7 | TRBV2 | . | TGTGCCAGCAGTGAGATCCAGGGCTACGTCTACGAGCAGTACTTC | CASSEIQGYVYEQYF
. | TRBJ1-2 | TRBV29-1 | TRBD1 | TGCAGCGTCGTTGGACAGGGCCGCCCCTATGGCTACACCTTC | CSVVGQGRPYGYTF
. | TRBJ1-1 | TRBV9 | . | TGTGCCAGCAGCGTAGATAATGGAGCGGTTGAAGCTTTCTTT | CASSVDNGAVEAFF
. | TRBJ2-7 | TRBV28 | . | TGTGCCAGCAGTTTTCTGCAGGGTACTGATCCCACCTCCTACGAGCAGTACTTC | CASSFLQGTDPTSYEQYF
. | TRBJ2-7 | TRBV10-1 | . | TGCGCCAGCAGTGATTACAGATCCTACGAGCAGTACTTC | CASSDYRSYEQYF
. | TRBJ2-3 | TRBV19 | TRBD1 | TGTGCCAGCTCGGACAGGGGGAACACAGATACGCAGTATTTT | CASSDRGNTDTQYF
. | TRBJ1-6 | TRBV28 | TRBD1 | TGTGCCAGCAGTGCGGGTCGACAGGGCCTTAATTCACCCCCCCACTTT | CASSAGRQGLNSPPHF
. | TRBJ2-1 | TRBV7-3 | . | TGTGCCAGCAGCTTGGATCTCAGACACAATGAGCAGTTCTTC | CASSLDLRHNEQFF
few | TRBJ1-6 | TRBV19 | . | TGTGCCAGTACAGTCACAGGGAATAATTCACCCCTCCACTTT | CASTVTGNNSPLHF
. | TRBJ1-5 | TRBV27 | . | TGTGCCAGCAGTCCTTCCGGGGTGTATAGCAATCAGCCCCAGCATTTT | CASSPSGVYSNQPQHF
. | TRBJ2-1 | TRBV6-1 | . | TGTGCCAGCCGCCCCGCGCACGGGATATGGGAGCAGTTCTTC | CASRPAHGIWEQFF
. | TRBJ1-5 | TRBV5-6 | . | TGTGCCAGCAGCTTGGGAAGTATAGGAAATCAGCCCCAGCATTTT | CASSLGSIGNQPQHF
large | TRBJ2-7 | TRBV9 | TRBD2 | TGTGCCAGCAGCGGCGGGGGAGCGTGGCACGAGCAGTACTTC | CASSGGGAWHEQYF
once | TRBJ2-5 | TRBV2 | . | TGTGCCAGCAGCGAAAACAGGCGGCAAGAGACCCAGTACTTC | CASSENRRQETQYF